One sample yielded the 9 T cell receptor beta chains listed below, sequenced in a study of T cell responses to AZD1222 COVID-19 vaccine. Profiled with immunoSEQ multiplex PCR; TCRdb holds only in-frame clones, not every one. The table records more than 90,000 clones, roughly 89% of them present only once. The sample consisted of peripheral blood, taken 28 days after the second AZD1222 dose. The receptors here all came from an adult who received the AZD1222 COVID-19 vaccine.

V gene TRBV3-1 (or the pseudogene TRBV3-2) combines with J gene TRBJ1-5; a possible D gene is TRBD1 (6 bases). The CDR3 totals 15 residues. The ends were cut back, 1 base at V and 6 bases at J, with 13 bases in the middle. Per germline, CDR1 LGHDT and CDR2 YNNKEL (reference sequence). CDR3 DNA: TGTGCCAGCAGCCAAGGGACAGTCTTGCGTCAGCCCCAGCATTTT. Translating it yields CASSQGTVLRQPQHF.

This clone has a single count. This rearrangement joins TRBV3-1 (or the pseudogene TRBV3-2) to TRBJ2-5, with D unclear. This CDR3 is 15 amino acids long. V shed 0 bases and J shed 5 bases, with 13 bases lying between them. Germline V gene lookup returns CDR1 LGHDT and CDR2 YNNKEL (reference sequence). The CDR3 DNA follows: TGTGCCAGCAGCCAAGATGATGGTAGTGGCGAGACCCAGTACTTC. This encodes CASSQDDGSGETQYF.

V usage is TRBV2 and J usage is TRBJ2-5; D is possibly TRBD2 (5 bases). Germline lookup yields CDR1 SNHLY and CDR2 FYNNEI. Trimming left V 4 bases short and J 2 bases short, with 8 bases between. The CDR3 has 13 amino acids. The CDR3 is CASSGTGQETQYF. CDR3 coding DNA: TGTGCCAGCAGTGGTACGGGACAAGAGACCCAGTACTTC.

The chain uses TRBV19 and TRBJ1-2, with 11 nucleotides matching TRBD1. Germline V CDR1 and CDR2: LNHDA, SQIVND (reference sequence). The junction had 10 bases not matched to a gene; V was cut back by 10 bases and J by 6 bases. This CDR3 contains 14 residues. The chain's CDR3 is CATSGQGGDDGYTF. CDR3 nucleotide sequence: TGTGCCACCTCGGGACAGGGGGGAGACGATGGCTACACCTTC.

The V and J genes are TRBV6-6 and TRBJ2-1; the match to TRBD2 covers 9 bases. Germline CDR1 MNHNY, CDR2 SVGAGI (reference sequence). The J segment lost 4 bases and the V segment lost 6 bases, leaving 10 bases of the junction unmatched. The CDR3 length is 16 residues. CDR3 nucleotide sequence: TGTGCCAGCAGAACAAAAGCGGGAGGCAGTTACAATGAGCAGTTCTTC. This translates into CASRTKAGGSYNEQFF.

The CDR3 here is CASSRVTGGPAGELFF. The CDR3 DNA sequence: TGTGCCAGCAGCCGAGTCACGGGGGGGCCGGCCGGGGAGCTGTTTTTT. The chain links TRBV4-2 to TRBJ2-2; 8 nucleotides align to TRBD2. The CDR3 runs 16 residues. Unmatched junction bases numbered 10, after V lost 4 bases and J lost 6 bases. Looked up from germline, CDR1 is LGHNA and CDR2 is YNFKEQ.

This chain uses TRBV27 with TRBJ1-5, with D maybe TRBD1 (5 bases). Germline CDR1 MNHEY, CDR2 SMNVEV (reference sequence). The CDR3 extends over 18 amino acids. V shed 2 bases and J shed 0 bases, with 17 bases lying between them. CDR3 nucleotides: TGTGCCAGCAGTTTAATCAGGCCTTACAGGAATAGCAATCAGCCCCAGCATTTT. Its protein product is CASSLIRPYRNSNQPQHF.

The chain joins TRBV4-2 to TRBJ2-1; TRBD1 aligns across 9 bases. V gave up 2 bases and J gave up 8 bases; unmatched junction bases: 4. CDR1 LGHNA and CDR2 YNFKEQ come from the germline V gene. The CDR3 covers 14 residues. The CDR3 loop reads CASSQTDRGHEQFF. The CDR3 DNA reads TGTGCCAGCAGCCAAACGGACAGGGGTCATGAGCAGTTCTTC.

The rearrangement joins TRBV6-6 to TRBJ1-1, with a weak D call TRBD1 (5 bases). Trimming cost V 6 bases and J 7 bases, with 18 bases left between them. The germline CDR1 and CDR2 sequences are MNHNY and SVGAGI (reference sequence). The CDR3 is 14 residues long. CDR3 DNA sequence: TGTGCCAGCAGCCCTTTGGGGAGGGGCGGTGAAGCTTTCTTT. Translating it yields CASSPLGRGGEAFF.